This T cell receptor beta chain emerged from a study of long-term antiretroviral therapy in people with HIV. Whole-study findings and limits: The study lacked data on ART adherence, viral resistance or therapy changes. In the period from about 2003 to 2017, blood was collected, possibly under older ART regimens.

The immunoSEQ assay was v3.0, run at survey level. TCRdb's copy holds only in-frame clones and misses some; the assay was immunoSEQ multiplex PCR. The sample holds about 28,000 clones, 95% seen once. A remark on this clone: Its specificity is unknown.

Trimming took 0 bases from V and 6 from J, leaving 6 bases between them. CDR1 and CDR2 from the germline V gene are SGHDT and YYEEEE. The CDR3 spans 12 residues. The sequence came from a man in his forties or fifties with HIV. V and J are TRBV5-6 and TRBJ1-2, with D unclear. The source was unsorted PBMCs, collected 5.3 years after starting antiretroviral therapy. The CDR3 is CASSLVVDGYTF. Written as DNA, the CDR3 is TGTGCCAGCAGCTTGGTAGTCGATGGCTACACCTTC. Combining the CDR3 with reference TRBV5-6 and TRBJ1-2 gives the whole variable domain DAGVTQSPTHLIKTRGQQVTLRCSPKSGHDTVSWYQQALGQGPQFIFQYYEEEERQRGNFPDRFSGHQFPNYSSELNVNALLLGDSALYLCASSLVVDGYTFGSGTRLTVV.